The sequence of this T cell receptor beta chain was determined in a study of Tregs in tolerant kidney transplant recipients. Study-wide results and caveats: Few patients were studied, so findings need validation in larger groups.

The CDR3 extends over 16 amino acids. Trimming stripped 1 base from V and 0 bases from J, with 13 bases between. Germline V gene lookup returns CDR1 GTSNPN and CDR2 SVGIG (reference sequence). Points on this clone: Its specificity is not known.

The protocol was immunoSEQ multiplex PCR, while the TCRdb copy is restricted to in-frame clones and leaves out a portion. The sample comprises 90,000 or so clones, approximately 92% of which are singletons, and roughly 4.3% rests with the top ten. Thawed PBMCs were FACS-sorted into unstimulated CD4+CD25+CD127- regulatory T cells, CD4+CD25- non-regulatory cells, CD4 and CD8 cells. Sequenced material: CD8+ T cells from blood. This TCR came from a human donor in good health. The rearrangement links TRBV30 to TRBJ2-1; no reliable D call. The CDR3, as DNA: TGTGCCTGGAGTGGCGACCTAGGCCGCTCCTACAATGAGCAGTTCTTC. This encodes CAWSGDLGRSYNEQFF.